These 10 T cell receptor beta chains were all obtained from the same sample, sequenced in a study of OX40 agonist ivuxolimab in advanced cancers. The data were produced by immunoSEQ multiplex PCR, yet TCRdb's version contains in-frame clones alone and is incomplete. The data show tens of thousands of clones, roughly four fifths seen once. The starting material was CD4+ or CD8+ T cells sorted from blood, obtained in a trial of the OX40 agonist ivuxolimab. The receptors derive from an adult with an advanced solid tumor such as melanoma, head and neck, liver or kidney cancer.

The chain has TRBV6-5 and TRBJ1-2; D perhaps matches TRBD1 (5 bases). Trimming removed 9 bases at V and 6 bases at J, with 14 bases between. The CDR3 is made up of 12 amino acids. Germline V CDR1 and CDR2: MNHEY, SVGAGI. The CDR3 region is CASSKGPNGYTF. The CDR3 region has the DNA TGTGCCAGTTCAAAGGGGCCGAATGGCTACACCTTC.

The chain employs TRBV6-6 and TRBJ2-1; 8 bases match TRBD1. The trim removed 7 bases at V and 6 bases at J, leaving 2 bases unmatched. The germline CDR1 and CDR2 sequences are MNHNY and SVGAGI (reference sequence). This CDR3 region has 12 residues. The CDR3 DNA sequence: TGTGCCAGCAAACAGGGGGTCAATGAGCAGTTCTTC. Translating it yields CASKQGVNEQFF.

CDR3 amino acids: CASSAQGAGTEAFF. The CDR3 nucleotides read TGTGCCAGCAGTGCGCAGGGGGCGGGCACTGAAGCTTTCTTT. The chain uses TRBV25-1 and TRBJ1-1; 8 positions match TRBD1. V trimming: 4 bases; J trimming: 4 bases; junction bases outside the gene matches: 5. The CDR3 runs to 14 residues. The germline CDR1 and CDR2 sequences are MGHDK and SYGVNS.

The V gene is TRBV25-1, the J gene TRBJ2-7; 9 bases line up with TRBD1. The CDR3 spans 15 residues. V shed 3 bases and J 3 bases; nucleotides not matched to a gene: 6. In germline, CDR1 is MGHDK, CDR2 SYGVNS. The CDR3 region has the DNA TGTGCCAGCAGTGATTATGGGACAGGGCGCTACGAGCAGTACTTC. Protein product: CASSDYGTGRYEQYF.

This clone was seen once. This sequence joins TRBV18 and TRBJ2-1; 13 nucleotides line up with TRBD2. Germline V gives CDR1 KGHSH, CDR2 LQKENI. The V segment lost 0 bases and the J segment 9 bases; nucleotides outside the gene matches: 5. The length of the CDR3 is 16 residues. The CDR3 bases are TGTGCCAGCTCACCACCCGGGACTAGCGGGGTAGGTGAGCAGTTCTTC. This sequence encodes CASSPPGTSGVGEQFF.

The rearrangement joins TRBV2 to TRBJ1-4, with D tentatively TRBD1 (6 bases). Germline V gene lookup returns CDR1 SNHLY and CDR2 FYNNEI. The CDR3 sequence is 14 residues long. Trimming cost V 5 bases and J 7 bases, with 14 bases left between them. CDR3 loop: CASSSRGNSEKLFF. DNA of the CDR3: TGTGCCAGCAGTAGTAGGGGGAATTCTGAAAAACTGTTTTTT. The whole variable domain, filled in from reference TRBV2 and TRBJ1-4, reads EPEVTQTPSHQVTQMGQEVILRCVPISNHLYFYWYRQILGQKVEFLVSFYNNEISEKSEIFDDQFSVERPDGSNFTLKIRSTKLEDSAMYFCASSSRGNSEKLFFGSGTQLSVL.

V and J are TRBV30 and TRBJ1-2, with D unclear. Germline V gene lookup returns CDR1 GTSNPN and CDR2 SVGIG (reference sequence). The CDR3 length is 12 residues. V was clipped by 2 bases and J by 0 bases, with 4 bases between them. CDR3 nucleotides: TGTGCCTGGAGTCTAACTAACTATGGCTACACCTTC. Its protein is CAWSLTNYGYTF.

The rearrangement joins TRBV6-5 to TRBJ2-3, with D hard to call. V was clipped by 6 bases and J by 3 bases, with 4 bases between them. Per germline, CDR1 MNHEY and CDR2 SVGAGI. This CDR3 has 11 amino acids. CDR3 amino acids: CASRATDTQYF. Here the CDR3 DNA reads TGTGCCAGCAGGGCAACAGATACGCAGTATTTT.

The CDR3 DNA sequence: TGTGCCAGCAGTTACTGGGACGAGGGTACTGAAGCTTTCTTT. Its translation: CASSYWDEGTEAFF. The chain carries TRBV6-6 and TRBJ1-1; D is possibly TRBD1 (5 bases). With 1 base removed from V and 5 bases from J, the gap between germline ends came to 11 bases. Germline loops: CDR1 MNHNY, CDR2 SVGAGI (reference sequence). CDR3 length equals 14 residues.

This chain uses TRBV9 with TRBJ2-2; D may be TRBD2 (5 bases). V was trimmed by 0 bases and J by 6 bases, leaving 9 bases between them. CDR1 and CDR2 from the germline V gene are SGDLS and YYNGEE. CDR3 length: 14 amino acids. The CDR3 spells CASSVEERPGELFF. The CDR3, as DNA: TGTGCCAGCAGCGTAGAAGAGCGGCCCGGGGAGCTGTTTTTT.